This entry features one TCR beta chain sequence. This specimen comes from a study of T cell changes during pregnancy in multiple sclerosis. Libraries were prepared by immunoSEQ multiplex PCR; TCRdb keeps only in-frame clonotypes and omits some of them. The sample includes 2,000 to 2,500 clones, roughly 75% of them seen just once. Sequencing was carried out using CD4+ T cells from PBMCs (not recorded whether the cells were cultured). The source of this sequence is a female patient with multiple sclerosis, enrolled in a pregnancy study. Some clones in this sample may be carry-over from other donors' samples.

This CDR3 reads CASSSAVGRGADTQYF. DNA for the CDR3: TGTGCCAGCAGCTCCGCTGTCGGGAGGGGGGCAGATACGCAGTATTTT. The chain employs TRBV5-4 and TRBJ2-3; 8 bases match TRBD2. Germline V gene lookup returns CDR1 SGHNT and CDR2 YYREEE (reference sequence). The CDR3 runs to 16 residues. After removal of 3 bases from V and 4 bases from J, the junction contained 10 bases not matched to a gene. Complete variable domain (other parts from reference TRBV5-4 and TRBJ2-3): ETGVTQSPTHLIKTRGQQVTLRCSSQSGHNTVSWYQQALGQGPQFIFQYYREEENGRGNFPPRFSGLQFPNYSSELNVNALELDDSALYLCASSSAVGRGADTQYFGPGTRLTVL.